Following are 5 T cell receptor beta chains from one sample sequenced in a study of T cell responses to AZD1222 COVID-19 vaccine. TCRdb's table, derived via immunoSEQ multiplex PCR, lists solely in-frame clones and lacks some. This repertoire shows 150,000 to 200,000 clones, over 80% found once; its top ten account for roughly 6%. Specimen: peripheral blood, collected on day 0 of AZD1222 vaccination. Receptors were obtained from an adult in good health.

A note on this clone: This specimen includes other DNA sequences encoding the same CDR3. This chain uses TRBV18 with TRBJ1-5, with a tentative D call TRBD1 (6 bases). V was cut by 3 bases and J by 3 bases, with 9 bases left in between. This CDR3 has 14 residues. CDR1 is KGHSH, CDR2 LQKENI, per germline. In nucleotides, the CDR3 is TGTGCCAGCTCACCGGACAGCTCCAATCAGCCCCAGCATTTT. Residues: CASSPDSSNQPQHF.

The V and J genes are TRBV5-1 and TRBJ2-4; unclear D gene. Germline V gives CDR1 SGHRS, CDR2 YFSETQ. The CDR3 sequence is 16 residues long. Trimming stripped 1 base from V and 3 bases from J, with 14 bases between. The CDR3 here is CASSLTATSVKNIQYF. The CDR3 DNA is TGCGCCAGCAGCTTGACGGCTACCTCGGTCAAAAACATTCAGTACTTC. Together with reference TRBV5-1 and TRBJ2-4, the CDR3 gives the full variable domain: KAGVTQTPRYLIKTRGQQVTLSCSPISGHRSVSWYQQTPGQGLQFLFEYFSETQRNKGNFPGRFSGRQFSNSRSEMNVSTLELGDSALYLCASSLTATSVKNIQYFGAGTRLSVL.

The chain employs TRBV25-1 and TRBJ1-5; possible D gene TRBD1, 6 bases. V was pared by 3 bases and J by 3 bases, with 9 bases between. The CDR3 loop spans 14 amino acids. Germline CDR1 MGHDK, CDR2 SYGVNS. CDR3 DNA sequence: TGTGCCAGCAGTGACGGACAGCCCAATCAGCCCCAGCATTTT. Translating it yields CASSDGQPNQPQHF. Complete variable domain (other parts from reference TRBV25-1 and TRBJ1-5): EADIYQTPRYLVIGTGKKITLECSQTMGHDKMYWYQQDPGMELHLIHYSYGVNSTEKGDLSSESTVSRIRTEHFPLTLESARPSHTSQYLCASSDGQPNQPQHFGDGTRLSIL.

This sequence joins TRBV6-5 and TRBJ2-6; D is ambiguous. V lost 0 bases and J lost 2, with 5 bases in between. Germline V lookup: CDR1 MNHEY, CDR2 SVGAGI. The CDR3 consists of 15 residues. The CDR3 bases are TGTGCCAGCAGTTACTCTACTACTGGGGCCAACGTCCTGACTTTC. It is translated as CASSYSTTGANVLTF.

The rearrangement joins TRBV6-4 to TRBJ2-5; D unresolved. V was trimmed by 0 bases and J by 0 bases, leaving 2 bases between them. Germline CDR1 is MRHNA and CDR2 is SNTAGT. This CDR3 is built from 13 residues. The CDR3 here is CASSDSYQETQYF. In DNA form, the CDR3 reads TGTGCCAGCAGTGACTCCTACCAAGAGACCCAGTACTTC.